The 18 T cell receptor beta chains in this list originate from one sample, sequenced in a study of radiation and T cells in renal cell carcinoma. This sample's time point: baseline pretreatment blood. Treatment noted: 15 Gy SBRT to primary tumor, nephrectomy 4 weeks later. Method: immunoSEQ multiplex PCR; TCRdb's copy keeps in-frame clones and lacks some. The repertoire holds about 150,000 clones, with 88% as singletons. Sequencing was performed on blood, taken from a patient whose treatment included radiotherapy and nephrectomy. Every receptor here comes from a woman aged 70-85 years with renal cell carcinoma.

The genes are TRBV28 and TRBJ2-1, with 16 nucleotides matching TRBD2. Per germline, CDR1 MDHEN and CDR2 SYDVKM. With 6 bases clipped from V and 0 bases from J, the junction kept 8 bases outside the gene matches. The CDR3 is made up of 19 amino acids. The DNA for the CDR3 is TGTGCCAGCAGCCGACCGGGACTAGCGGGGGGGAGCTCCTACAATGAGCAGTTCTTC. Its protein is CASSRPGLAGGSSYNEQFF.

The rearrangement uses TRBV27 and TRBJ2-2; 7 bases are shared with TRBD1. The CDR3 sequence is 15 residues long. The V and J ends lost 1 base and 5 bases, in that order; junction bases with no gene match: 4. Per germline, CDR1 MNHEY and CDR2 SMNVEV (reference sequence). The CDR3 region is CASSLWGQITGELFF. The CDR3 DNA sequence: TGTGCCAGCAGTTTATGGGGACAGATAACCGGGGAGCTGTTTTTT.

V usage is TRBV2 and J usage is TRBJ2-7, with 12 bases lining up with TRBD1. This CDR3 is 15 amino acids long. Looked up from germline, CDR1 is SNHLY and CDR2 is FYNNEI. V shed 4 bases, J shed 2 bases, and the junction held 3 bases outside the gene matches. Here the CDR3 DNA reads TGTGCCAGCAGTGCGGGACAGGGGGCCACCTACGAGCAGTACTTC. Amino acids: CASSAGQGATYEQYF. Full variable domain (remainder filled in from reference TRBV2 and TRBJ2-7): EPEVTQTPSHQVTQMGQEVILRCVPISNHLYFYWYRQILGQKVEFLVSFYNNEISEKSEIFDDQFSVERPDGSNFTLKIRSTKLEDSAMYFCASSAGQGATYEQYFGPGTRLTVT.

The chain couples TRBV5-1 to TRBJ1-1; unclear D gene. Germline CDR1 and CDR2: SGHRS and YFSETQ. Trimming removed 3 bases at V and 1 base at J, with 13 bases between. There are 15 residues in the CDR3. CDR3 DNA sequence: TGCGCCAGCAGCTCCCTGGGAGTGACGAACACTGAAGCTTTCTTT. It yields the protein CASSSLGVTNTEAFF.

The chain links TRBV19 to TRBJ2-5; 10 bases match TRBD2. The CDR3 length is 15 residues. Trimming removed 3 bases from V and 4 bases from J; junction bases left unmatched: 5. Germline CDR1 and CDR2: LNHDA and SQIVND (reference sequence). CDR3 loop: CASSMGASGGETQYF. The CDR3 nucleotides read TGTGCCAGTAGTATGGGGGCTAGCGGGGGAGAGACCCAGTACTTC.

The V and J genes are TRBV21-1 and TRBJ1-5; the table calls TRBD1, which could not be checked here. TRBV21-1 is given as a pseudogene. The CDR3 is made up of 19 amino acids. Here the CDR3 DNA reads TGTGCCAGCAGCAGCTCCGGGACAGGGCCCCGGGAATCGACCCTGCCCCAGCATTTT. Translating it yields CASSSSGTGPRESTLPQHF.

The CDR3 DNA sequence: TGTGCCTGGAGACCGCCAGGGGCGAAGGGTGAAGCTTTCTTT. It specifies CAWRPPGAKGEAFF. This sequence joins TRBV30 and TRBJ1-1; maybe TRBD1 (6 bases). CDR1 GTSNPN and CDR2 SVGIG come from the germline V gene (reference sequence). This CDR3 has 14 residues. The ends were cut back, 3 bases at V and 7 bases at J, with 18 bases in the middle.

This sequence joins TRBV7-9 and TRBJ1-6; D not certain. V shed 1 base and J shed 6 bases, with 10 bases lying between them. The V gene's germline CDR1 is SEHNR and CDR2 FQNEAQ (reference sequence). The CDR3 is 15 residues long. The chain's CDR3 is CASSLDKGPNSPLHF. CDR3 bases: TGTGCCAGCAGCTTAGATAAGGGCCCTAATTCACCCCTCCACTTT.

The chain employs TRBV28 and TRBJ1-4; D remains ambiguous. The length of the CDR3 is 12 residues. Germline CDR1 and CDR2: MDHEN and SYDVKM. Trimming left V 4 bases short and J 3 bases short, with 3 bases between. The CDR3 spells CASSSPNEKLFF. Here the CDR3 DNA reads TGTGCCAGCAGTTCCCCTAATGAAAAACTGTTTTTT.

The chain links TRBV7-3 to TRBJ2-7; possibly TRBD1 or TRBD2 for D (5 bases each). This CDR3 has 13 residues. Germline assignment: CDR1 SGHTA and CDR2 FQGTGA. V was clipped by 5 bases and J by 7 bases, with 15 bases between them. The CDR3 coding sequence is TGTGCCAGCAGCACCGGGACCCCCGGGGAGCAGTACTTC. Translation: CASSTGTPGEQYF.

V gene TRBV11-2 combines with J gene TRBJ2-2; D is perhaps TRBD1 (5 bases). V was pared by 5 bases and J by 5 bases, with 18 bases between. Germline CDR1 is SGHAT and CDR2 is FQNNGV. The CDR3 consists of 16 residues. The CDR3 DNA reads as TGTGCCAGCAGCCGAACCCTGGACAAGGGTACCGGGGAGCTGTTTTTT. This translates into CASSRTLDKGTGELFF.

A single count supports this clone. The CDR3, as DNA: TGTGCCAGCAGCCAAGATCGTAACAGGGGGCTCAACTATGGCTACACCTTC. Encoded protein: CASSQDRNRGLNYGYTF. This rearrangement joins TRBV4-2 to TRBJ1-2, with TRBD1 matching 9 bases. CDR3 length: 17 amino acids. V trimming: 0 bases; J trimming: 2 bases; junction bases outside the gene matches: 7. Germline values: CDR1 LGHNA, CDR2 YNFKEQ.

V is TRBV6-1 and J is TRBJ2-7, with TRBD2 identical over 7 bases. The V segment lost 7 bases and the J segment 3 bases; nucleotides outside the gene matches: 9. CDR3 length: 14 residues. CDR1 is MNHNS and CDR2 is SASEGT in the germline V gene. This CDR3 is CASNPIWEGYEQYF. The CDR3 bases are TGTGCCAGCAACCCTATTTGGGAGGGCTACGAGCAGTACTTC.

This chain connects TRBV18 to TRBJ1-1; D gene uncertain. Germline CDR1 KGHSH, CDR2 LQKENI. This CDR3 spans 12 amino acids. V lost 2 bases and J 11 bases, leaving 12 bases between the germline ends. CDR3 coding DNA: TGTGCCAGCTCACCAGGCGCAGGACGGGCTTTCTTT. It encodes CASSPGAGRAFF. The variable domain in full, completed from reference TRBV18 and TRBJ1-1, reads NAGVMQNPRHLVRRRGQEARLRCSPMKGHSHVYWYRQLPEEGLKFMVYLQKENIIDESGMPKERFSAEFPKEGPSILRIQQVVRGDSAAYFCASSPGAGRAFFGQGTRLTVV.

This chain joins TRBV7-2 and TRBJ2-7; maybe TRBD1 (5 bases). The ends were cut back, 2 bases at V and 2 bases at J, with 7 bases in the middle. There are 13 residues in the CDR3. Germline V lookup: CDR1 SGHTA, CDR2 FQGNSA. In DNA form, the CDR3 reads TGTGCCAGCAGCTTACAGGGCCCCTACGAGCAGTACTTC. Encoded protein: CASSLQGPYEQYF. The entire variable domain, with the rest obtained from reference TRBV7-2 and TRBJ2-7, is as follows: GAGVSQSPSNKVTEKGKDVELRCDPISGHTALYWYRQSLGQGLEFLIYFQGNSAPDKSGLPSDRFSAERTGGSVSTLTIQRTQQEDSAVYLCASSLQGPYEQYFGPGTRLTVT.

The chain joins TRBV18 to TRBJ1-2; the D gene is possibly TRBD1 (6 bases). Germline lookup yields CDR1 KGHSH and CDR2 LQKENI. V lost 6 bases and J 3 bases, leaving 11 bases between the germline ends. This CDR3 spans 13 amino acids. In DNA, the CDR3 is TGTGCCAGCTCGTTGAGACAGGACTATGGCTACACCTTC. It is translated as CASSLRQDYGYTF.

V gene TRBV5-4 combines with J gene TRBJ1-4, with D uncertain. The germline V gene has CDR1 SGHNT and CDR2 YYREEE (reference sequence). V lost 3 bases to trimming and J lost 8 bases, with 17 bases between them. The CDR3 extends over 15 amino acids. CDR3 sequence: CASSSVGPRGEKLFF. DNA of the CDR3: TGTGCCAGCAGCTCAGTGGGCCCCCGAGGGGAAAAACTGTTTTTT.

This clone has only one observation. This chain uses TRBV6-5 with TRBJ2-3; D uncertain. The V and J ends lost 6 bases and 0 bases respectively, with 10 bases between them. The CDR3 contains 14 residues. Germline lookup yields CDR1 MNHEY and CDR2 SVGAGI. The CDR3 DNA reads TGTGCCAGCAGACACCTCTACAGCACAGATACGCAGTATTTT. Its protein is CASRHLYSTDTQYF.